Shown below are 25 T cell receptor beta chains from a single sample sequenced in a study of T-cell reconstitution after alpha-beta-depleted transplantation in children. For TCRbeta, the library was prepared with unique molecular identifiers. TCRdb itself ran the PCR reads through MiXCR, one entry per CDR3 protein. The data hold a few hundred thousand distinct CDR3 sequences, with 10% to 15% observed a single time. The sample here was PBMCs, mostly from graft donor cells, taken 360 days after TCRalphabeta/CD19-depleted stem cell transplant. Every receptor here comes from a male patient younger than 18 who had a stem cell transplant for acute myeloid leukemia, so the T cells may come from the graft donor.

The chain combines TRBV11-2 with TRBJ2-7; maybe TRBD2 (6 bases). V dropped 5 bases and J dropped 7 bases, with 18 bases sitting between them. CDR1 is SGHAT, CDR2 FQNNGV, per germline. The CDR3 covers 14 residues. The CDR3 reads CASSHTTLRGEQYF. The CDR3 bases are TGTGCCAGCAGCCATACGACCCTCCGGGGGGAGCAGTACTTC.

The rearrangement joins TRBV12-3 or TRBV12-4 to TRBJ1-4; the match to TRBD1 covers 9 bases. The CDR3 covers 16 residues. Unmatched junction bases numbered 11, after V lost 5 bases and J lost 7 bases. The DNA for the CDR3 is TGTGCCAGCAGTCTGACCCCCGGGACAGGGCGTGAAAAACTGTTTTTT. Its protein product is CASSLTPGTGREKLFF.

The chain links TRBV18 to TRBJ2-2; D remains unclear. Germline CDR1 reads KGHSH; CDR2 reads LQKENI. Trimming stripped 3 bases from V and 4 bases from J, with 9 bases between. The length of the CDR3 is 14 residues. The CDR3 sequence: CASSPMTATGELFF. The CDR3 bases are TGTGCCAGCTCACCTATGACGGCCACCGGGGAGCTGTTTTTT.

The rearrangement joins TRBV7-6 to TRBJ1-2, with 7 positions matching TRBD1. From germline, CDR1 is SGHVS and CDR2 FNYEAQ. This CDR3 has 14 amino acids. The V and J ends lost 3 bases and 2 bases, in that order; junction bases with no gene match: 3. CDR3 residues: CASSLGQPNYGYTF. CDR3 sequence (DNA): TGTGCCAGCAGCTTGGGACAGCCGAACTATGGCTACACCTTC.

The chain couples TRBV5-5 to TRBJ2-2; TRBD2 matches at 10 bases. Germline V gives CDR1 SGHKS, CDR2 YYEKEE (reference sequence). CDR3 length: 17 amino acids. J was trimmed by 5 bases and V by 0 bases; bases with no gene match: 7. The CDR3 here is CASSLDPGLAVTGELFF. In DNA, the CDR3 is TGTGCCAGCAGCTTGGACCCCGGACTAGCGGTAACCGGGGAGCTGTTTTTT.

The V and J genes are TRBV20-1 and TRBJ2-2; 7 nucleotides match TRBD1. V shed 1 base and J 4 bases; nucleotides not matched to a gene: 3. This CDR3 has 14 amino acids. CDR1 is DFQATT, CDR2 SNEGSKA, per germline (reference sequence). CDR3 sequence (DNA): TGCAGTGCTAGAGCGGCAGGGGGCACCGGGGAGCTGTTTTTT. As protein: CSARAAGGTGELFF.

J is TRBJ2-3 and V is TRBV12-3 or TRBV12-4, with 8 positions matching TRBD2. The J segment lost 13 bases and the V segment lost 6 bases, leaving 15 bases of the junction unmatched. The CDR3 has 14 residues. The CDR3 bases are TGTGCCAGCAGCTCCGATGGACTAGCCCAGTTGGAGTATTTT. Its protein product is CASSSDGLAQLEYF.

This chain uses TRBV24-1 with TRBJ2-1, with 12 bases fitting TRBD2. CDR1 and CDR2 from the germline V gene are KGHDR and SFDVKD. The J segment lost 2 bases and the V segment lost 3 bases, leaving 10 bases of the junction unmatched. The CDR3 has 19 residues. The CDR3 bases are TGTGCCACCAGTGATACAGGGGGGACTAGCGGGCCCACCTACAATGAGCAGTTCTTC. Translating gives CATSDTGGTSGPTYNEQFF.

This clonotype showed up many times. This sequence joins TRBV6-5 and TRBJ2-1, with a weak D call TRBD2 (5 bases). The CDR3 consists of 15 residues. V lost 5 bases, J lost 6 bases, and 17 bases lay in between. Per germline, CDR1 MNHEY and CDR2 SVGAGI. The CDR3 DNA sequence: TGTGCCAGCAGTCTCGGACTCACCACCCTCAATGAGCAGTTCTTC. It encodes CASSLGLTTLNEQFF.

The chain is built from TRBV7-3 and TRBJ2-1, with D unresolved. Germline CDR1 is SGHTA and CDR2 is FQGTGA. This CDR3 is 15 amino acids long. The V end lost 1 base, the J end lost 6 bases, and 13 bases lay between the germline ends. CDR3 residues: CASSLSLKAGNEQFF. Written as DNA, the CDR3 is TGTGCCAGCAGCTTAAGTCTAAAGGCAGGCAATGAGCAGTTCTTC.

The genes are TRBV12-3 or TRBV12-4 and TRBJ2-7, with 9 bases that match TRBD2. This CDR3 has 15 amino acids. Losses at the gene ends were 6 bases for V and 0 bases for J; bases not matched to a gene: 6. CDR3 in amino acids: CASSVTSGVSYEQYF. CDR3 sequence (DNA): TGTGCCAGCAGCGTGACTAGCGGAGTCTCCTACGAGCAGTACTTC.

V is TRBV5-1 and J is TRBJ1-4; no clear D gene. Germline V gene lookup returns CDR1 SGHRS and CDR2 YFSETQ. The CDR3 runs 14 residues. With 2 bases removed from V and 6 bases from J, the gap between germline ends came to 11 bases. CDR3: CASSFFDGDEKLFF. The DNA for the CDR3 is TGCGCCAGCAGCTTTTTCGACGGAGATGAAAAACTGTTTTTT.

The rearrangement joins TRBV11-2 to TRBJ2-3; D is perhaps TRBD1 or TRBD2 (5 bases each). This CDR3 is 15 amino acids long. Trimming stripped 4 bases from V and 2 bases from J, with 13 bases between. CDR1 SGHAT and CDR2 FQNNGV come from the germline V gene. CDR3 sequence (DNA): TGTGCCAGCAGCTCCCGGGACCCTAACACAGATACGCAGTATTTT. Translated: CASSSRDPNTDTQYF.

In its sample, this clonotype was seen a few times. The genes are TRBV7-2 and TRBJ2-4; D tentatively reads TRBD1 or TRBD2 (6 bases each). The V gene's germline CDR1 is SGHTA and CDR2 FQGNSA. The CDR3 covers 17 residues. Trimming took 3 bases from V and 0 from J, leaving 15 bases between them. CDR3 DNA: TGTGCCAGCAGCTTCTCTAGGGGGGTGGGAGCCAAAAACATTCAGTACTTC. Amino acids: CASSFSRGVGAKNIQYF.

This chain uses TRBV5-1 with TRBJ2-7, with TRBD1 matching 8 bases. CDR1 and CDR2 from the germline V gene are SGHRS and YFSETQ. V gave up 4 bases and J gave up 0 bases; unmatched junction bases: 12. The CDR3 is made up of 17 amino acids. In DNA form, the CDR3 reads TGCGCCAGCAGCCGCGGGCTGGGGGGACAGGACTCCTACGAGCAGTACTTC. This translates into CASSRGLGGQDSYEQYF.

This clonotype was picked up many times. J is TRBJ2-3 and V is TRBV12-3 or TRBV12-4; the D is unclear. CDR3 length: 15 residues. The V end lost 2 bases, the J end lost 7 bases, and 16 bases lay between the germline ends. The CDR3 bases are TGTGCCAGCAGTTTATCGGGCGATTCTAAGCATACGCAGTATTTT. This sequence encodes CASSLSGDSKHTQYF.

This clonotype occurred a few times. This chain connects TRBV10-3 to TRBJ2-7, with a weak D call TRBD1 (5 bases). The CDR3 extends over 15 amino acids. Between the trimmed V and J ends, which lost 0 bases and 1 base, there was a span of 10 bases. CDR1 is ENHRY, CDR2 SYGVKD, per germline. The CDR3 sequence: CAISESISGSYEQYF. The DNA of the CDR3 is TGTGCCATCAGTGAGTCGATATCAGGGTCCTACGAGCAGTACTTC.

The table lists this clonotype with many counts. The chain links TRBV10-3 to TRBJ2-1; 13 nucleotides line up with TRBD2. V dropped 10 bases and J dropped 5; count of bases not matched to a gene: 2. Per germline, CDR1 ENHRY and CDR2 SYGVKD. The CDR3 totals 13 residues. For the CDR3, the DNA is TGTGCCACAGGACTAGCGGGGGACAATGAGCAGTTCTTC. It translates to CATGLAGDNEQFF.

The V call is TRBV7-9, the J call TRBJ2-1; 7 bases are a match to TRBD1. Unmatched junction bases numbered 2, after V lost 3 bases and J lost 3 bases. The CDR3 sequence is 14 residues long. Per germline, CDR1 SEHNR and CDR2 FQNEAQ (reference sequence). The CDR3 sequence is CASSFGTDYNEQFF. As DNA, the CDR3 is TGTGCCAGCAGCTTCGGGACAGACTACAATGAGCAGTTCTTC. Supplemented by reference TRBV7-9 and TRBJ2-1, the full variable domain reads DTGVSQNPRHKITKRGQNVTFRCDPISEHNRLYWYRQTLGQGPEFLTYFQNEAQLEKSRLLSDRFSAERPKGSFSTLEIQRTEQGDSAMYLCASSFGTDYNEQFFGPGTRLTVL.

This clonotype was counted a few times. In DNA form, the CDR3 reads TGTGCCAGCAGTTTTGGGACACTGGGACTCGTAGGCTACAATGAGCAGTTCTTC. The encoded protein is CASSFGTLGLVGYNEQFF. The chain employs TRBV12-3 or TRBV12-4 and TRBJ2-1; TRBD1 or TRBD2 may be the D gene (6 bases each). V was shortened by 3 bases and J by 3 bases, with 21 bases between the two germline ends. The CDR3 consists of 18 residues.

The chain carries TRBV19 and TRBJ2-2, with 13 bases lining up with TRBD2. There are 17 residues in the CDR3. Germline CDR1 and CDR2: LNHDA and SQIVND (reference sequence). After removal of 5 bases from V and 7 bases from J, the junction contained 10 bases not matched to a gene. CDR3 DNA: TGTGCCAGTAGTTCTAATCGACTAGCGGGAGGAATCGGGGAGCTGTTTTTT. Its protein is CASSSNRLAGGIGELFF.

This clonotype was found a few times. The CDR3: CASSLWQGRDEQFF. CDR3 coding DNA: TGTGCCAGCAGCTTATGGCAGGGTCGGGATGAGCAGTTCTTC. This chain joins TRBV7-3 and TRBJ2-1; D might be TRBD1 (5 bases). CDR1 and CDR2 (germline): SGHTA, FQGTGA. Trimming left V 2 bases short and J 8 bases short, with 13 bases between. The CDR3 length is 14 residues.

The V and J genes are TRBV5-4 and TRBJ2-2, with TRBD2 matching over 7 bases. Germline CDR1 SGHNT, CDR2 YYREEE (reference sequence). The CDR3 contains 16 residues. With 0 bases clipped from V and 6 bases from J, the junction kept 8 bases outside the gene matches. CDR3 residues: CASSLESGLRPGELFF. DNA of the CDR3: TGTGCCAGCAGCTTGGAATCGGGACTACGTCCCGGGGAGCTGTTTTTT.

The chain links TRBV28 to TRBJ2-1, with 7 bases fitting TRBD2. The CDR3 runs 14 residues. V shed 5 bases, J shed 10 bases, and the junction held 11 bases outside the gene matches. The germline CDR1 and CDR2 sequences are MDHEN and SYDVKM. This CDR3 is CASSPTTTSNEQFF. The CDR3 DNA sequence: TGTGCCAGCAGTCCCACGACGACTAGCAACGAGCAGTTCTTC.

This clonotype has only a few counts. The chain uses TRBV21-1 and TRBJ2-3; TRBD2, the table's D call, lacks a check against the DNA. TRBV21-1 is a pseudogene segment. CDR3 size: 15 residues. The CDR3 bases are TGTGCCAGCACCTCCACCGGGGCCTCCGAGGGTACGCAGTATTTT. Amino acid sequence: CASTSTGASEGTQYF.